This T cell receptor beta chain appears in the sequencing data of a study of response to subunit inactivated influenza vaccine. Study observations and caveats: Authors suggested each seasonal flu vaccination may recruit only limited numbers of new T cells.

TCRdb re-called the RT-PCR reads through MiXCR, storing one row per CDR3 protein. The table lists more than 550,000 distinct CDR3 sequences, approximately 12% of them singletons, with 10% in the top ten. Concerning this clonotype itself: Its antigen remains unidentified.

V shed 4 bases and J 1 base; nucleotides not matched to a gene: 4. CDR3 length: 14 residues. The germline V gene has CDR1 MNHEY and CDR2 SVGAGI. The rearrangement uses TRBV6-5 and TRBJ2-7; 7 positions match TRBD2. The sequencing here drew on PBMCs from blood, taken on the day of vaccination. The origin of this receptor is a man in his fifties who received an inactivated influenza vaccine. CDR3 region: CASSSRAGSYEQYF. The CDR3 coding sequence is TGTGCCAGCAGTTCCCGAGCGGGGTCCTACGAGCAGTACTTC.